These 27 T cell receptor beta chains came from one sample sequenced in a study of cytomegalovirus exposure and HLA in healthy donors. Sequenced by immunoSEQ multiplex PCR; TCRdb stores in-frame clones only, minus some. Of 250,000 to 300,000 clones listed, 90% were seen once; the top ten hold about 0.36%. Sequences were obtained from PBMCs. These receptors came from a woman between 18 and 29 years old in good health and CMV-seronegative.

The chain combines TRBV6-5 with TRBJ1-4; D is ambiguous. The CDR3 contains 14 residues. Germline-derived CDR1 and CDR2 are MNHEY and SVGAGI. V was clipped by 6 bases and J by 6 bases, with 14 bases between them. The CDR3 protein is CASSHRQVDEKLFF. As DNA, the CDR3 is TGTGCCAGCAGCCACCGGCAGGTGGATGAAAAACTGTTTTTT.

This chain joins TRBV6-6 and TRBJ1-5, with D maybe TRBD1 (6 bases). The CDR3 has 16 residues. V was trimmed by 3 bases and J by 4 bases, leaving 16 bases between them. Germline V gives CDR1 MNHNY, CDR2 SVGAGI (reference sequence). CDR3 residues: CASSYSTGTPNQPQHF. The CDR3 nucleotides read TGTGCCAGCAGTTATTCTACCGGGACACCTAATCAGCCCCAGCATTTT.

The chain combines TRBV27 with TRBJ2-7, with TRBD2 identical over 9 bases. CDR1 and CDR2 (germline): MNHEY, SMNVEV (reference sequence). The ends lost 4 bases at V and 3 bases at J; junction bases unmatched: 1. The CDR3 contains 13 residues. In DNA, the CDR3 is TGTGCCAGCAGTTATAGCGGGGGCTACGAGCAGTACTTC. Protein product: CASSYSGGYEQYF.

This clone came up once. The chain couples TRBV28 to TRBJ1-6, with 7 bases fitting TRBD1. This CDR3 is 13 amino acids long. Germline CDR1 MDHEN, CDR2 SYDVKM. The ends lost 7 bases at V and 7 bases at J; junction bases unmatched: 4. The CDR3 reads CASMTGWNSPLHF. CDR3 DNA sequence: TGTGCCAGCATGACAGGGTGGAATTCACCCCTCCACTTT.

This rearrangement joins TRBV4-1 to TRBJ2-3, with a weak D call TRBD2 (6 bases). The CDR3 extends over 21 amino acids. Trimming removed 3 bases from V and 2 bases from J, with 30 bases in between. Looked up from germline, CDR1 is MGHRA and CDR2 is YSYEKL. The CDR3 sequence: CASSHPKESSVGTVITDTQYF. The CDR3, as DNA: TGCGCCAGCAGCCACCCCAAGGAGAGTAGCGTGGGGACTGTGATCACAGATACGCAGTATTTT.

The chain joins TRBV6-1 to TRBJ2-7; D is unresolved. The CDR3 is 13 amino acids. Germline lookup yields CDR1 MNHNS and CDR2 SASEGT. V lost 1 base to trimming and J lost 1 base, with 5 bases between them. The CDR3 reads CASSEDSSYEQYV. CDR3 DNA sequence: TGTGCCAGCAGTGAAGACAGTTCCTACGAGCAGTACGTC.

This chain joins TRBV7-9 and TRBJ2-1, with D perhaps TRBD2 (5 bases). This CDR3 contains 15 residues. Trimming left V 5 bases short and J 0 bases short, with 11 bases between. CDR1 is SEHNR and CDR2 is FQNEAQ in the germline V gene (reference sequence). The CDR3 is CASSLSGSSYNEQFF. The CDR3 region has the DNA TGTGCCAGCAGCCTGAGCGGAAGCTCCTACAATGAGCAGTTCTTC.

The gene calls are TRBV27 and TRBJ1-6; TRBD1 matches 7 bases. Losses at the gene ends were 0 bases for V and 6 bases for J; bases not matched to a gene: 2. The CDR3 loop spans 15 amino acids. Germline loops: CDR1 MNHEY, CDR2 SMNVEV (reference sequence). This CDR3 reads CASSLSRGLNSPLHF. CDR3 nucleotide sequence: TGTGCCAGCAGTTTATCTAGGGGGCTTAATTCACCCCTCCACTTT.

The rearrangement uses TRBV5-1 and TRBJ2-1; 8 bases fit TRBD2. The CDR3 consists of 14 residues. Germline loops: CDR1 SGHRS, CDR2 YFSETQ. The junction had 10 bases not matched to a gene; V was cut back by 4 bases and J by 10 bases. The CDR3 DNA reads TGCGCCAGCAGCCCGGGACTCCCTAGCGGGGAGCAGTTCTTC. Its translation is CASSPGLPSGEQFF. Complete variable domain (other parts from reference TRBV5-1 and TRBJ2-1): KAGVTQTPRYLIKTRGQQVTLSCSPISGHRSVSWYQQTPGQGLQFLFEYFSETQRNKGNFPGRFSGRQFSNSRSEMNVSTLELGDSALYLCASSPGLPSGEQFFGPGTRLTVL.

The genes are TRBV6-5 and TRBJ2-7; D is unresolved. Germline CDR1 is MNHEY and CDR2 is SVGAGI. This CDR3 is 14 amino acids long. V was shortened by 0 bases and J by 2 bases, with 8 bases between the two germline ends. The CDR3 sequence is CASSYSQETYEQYF. Written as DNA, the CDR3 is TGTGCCAGCAGTTACTCTCAGGAAACCTACGAGCAGTACTTC.

V and J are TRBV5-1 and TRBJ2-3; TRBD1 matches 9 bases. V lost 0 bases to trimming and J lost 4 bases; unmatched junction nucleotides: 0. CDR1 is SGHRS, CDR2 YFSETQ, per germline. There are 14 residues in the CDR3. The CDR3: CASSLDRGPDTQYF. CDR3 coding DNA: TGCGCCAGCAGCTTGGACAGGGGGCCAGATACGCAGTATTTT.

Only one count was recorded for this clone. The V and J genes are TRBV11-2 and TRBJ1-3; TRBD1 matches 7 bases. Looked up from germline, CDR1 is SGHAT and CDR2 is FQNNGV. CDR3 length: 14 residues. V lost 4 bases, J lost 3 bases, and 3 bases stayed unmatched. The CDR3 sequence: CASSYGTVGNTIYF. The CDR3 nucleotides read TGTGCCAGCAGCTACGGGACAGTTGGAAACACCATATATTTT.

CDR3 sequence (DNA): TGTGCCATCAAGGAGCGGGGGGGATCGGATGAGCAGTTCTTC. Its protein is CAIKERGGSDEQFF. The chain has TRBV10-3 and TRBJ2-1; the match to TRBD2 covers 10 bases. Trimming took 7 bases from V and 8 from J; bases not matched to a gene: 8. The CDR3 runs 14 residues. The germline gives CDR1 ENHRY, CDR2 SYGVKD.

V is TRBV5-1 and J is TRBJ2-3; 13 nucleotides line up with TRBD2. CDR1 is SGHRS, CDR2 YFSETQ, per germline. Losses at the gene ends were 4 bases for V and 1 base for J; bases not matched to a gene: 3. The CDR3 consists of 16 residues. The CDR3 loop reads CASSAGTSGGTDTQYF. DNA for the CDR3: TGCGCCAGCAGCGCTGGGACTAGCGGGGGCACAGATACGCAGTATTTT.

The chain has TRBV10-3 and TRBJ2-1, with 8 bases identical to TRBD2. This CDR3 comprises 16 residues. Trimming cost V 4 bases and J 7 bases; bases outside gene matches: 12. Looked up from germline, CDR1 is ENHRY and CDR2 is SYGVKD. For the CDR3, the DNA is TGTGCCATCAGTGGCCTTAGCGGGGTCGCACCGAATGAGCAGTTCTTC. It specifies CAISGLSGVAPNEQFF.

The V call is TRBV6-4, the J call TRBJ1-6, with D uncertain. Germline CDR1 reads MRHNA; CDR2 reads SNTAGT. The CDR3 is 16 residues long. Trimming stripped 1 base from V and 14 bases from J, with 21 bases between. The CDR3 protein is CASSDYAGSPSVTLHF. CDR3 DNA: TGTGCCAGCAGTGACTACGCCGGGTCCCCGAGTGTAACCCTCCACTTT.

This clone was observed a single time. The chain carries TRBV14 and TRBJ1-1; D uncertain. CDR3 size: 17 residues. With 4 bases removed from V and 6 bases from J, the gap between germline ends came to 24 bases. Looked up from germline, CDR1 is SGHDN and CDR2 is FVKESK. The CDR3 spells CASSRRIDSPRIPEAFF. The CDR3 nucleotides read TGTGCCAGCAGCCGCCGTATAGACTCCCCTCGAATACCTGAAGCTTTCTTT.

The chain uses TRBV2 and TRBJ1-1; D is unclear. This CDR3 is built from 14 residues. Per the germline V gene, CDR1 is SNHLY and CDR2 is FYNNEI. Between the trimmed V and J ends, which lost 5 bases and 2 bases, there was a span of 12 bases. CDR3 in DNA: TGTGCCAGCAGTCCGGGAACCCGTAACACTGAAGCTTTCTTT. Its protein is CASSPGTRNTEAFF.

V gene TRBV6-5 combines with J gene TRBJ2-2, with D tentatively TRBD1 (5 bases). CDR1 is MNHEY and CDR2 is SVGAGI in the germline V gene. The CDR3 is 15 residues long. V gave up 3 bases and J gave up 7 bases, with 15 bases separating them. The CDR3 DNA reads as TGTGCCAGCAGTTATCAAGCGACAGTGGTCGGGGAGCTGTTTTTT. Amino acids: CASSYQATVVGELFF.

This clone was seen more than once but under ten times. The chain couples TRBV11-2 to TRBJ2-2; D ambiguous. This CDR3 is built from 15 residues. V was pared by 3 bases and J by 0 bases, with 8 bases between. The germline V gene has CDR1 SGHAT and CDR2 FQNNGV. CDR3 bases: TGTGCCAGCAGCTTGACAATTGCGAACACCGGGGAGCTGTTTTTT. This sequence encodes CASSLTIANTGELFF.

This chain connects TRBV7-4 to TRBJ2-4; D is possibly TRBD2 (5 bases). The V and J ends lost 5 bases and 6 bases respectively, with 17 bases between them. Germline CDR1 reads SGHVT; CDR2 reads SQSDAQ. The CDR3 covers 15 residues. The CDR3 sequence is CASSEIKERVNIQYF. The DNA for the CDR3 is TGTGCCAGCAGCGAAATAAAAGAGAGGGTAAACATTCAGTACTTC.

The rearrangement joins TRBV18 to TRBJ1-2; D perhaps matches TRBD1 (5 bases). In germline, CDR1 is KGHSH, CDR2 LQKENI. Trimming took 6 bases from V and 0 from J, leaving 11 bases between them. The CDR3 has 14 amino acids. The CDR3 DNA is TGTGCCAGCTCCGCGGACAACACTAACTATGGCTACACCTTC. It specifies CASSADNTNYGYTF. The whole variable domain, filled in from reference TRBV18 and TRBJ1-2, reads NAGVMQNPRHLVRRRGQEARLRCSPMKGHSHVYWYRQLPEEGLKFMVYLQKENIIDESGMPKERFSAEFPKEGPSILRIQQVVRGDSAAYFCASSADNTNYGYTFGSGTRLTVV.

The rearrangement uses TRBV28 and TRBJ1-4; D is ambiguous. The CDR3 is 15 amino acids. Deletions cut 5 bases from V and 0 bases from J, with 10 bases between. Germline values: CDR1 MDHEN, CDR2 SYDVKM. The CDR3 coding sequence is TGTGCCAGCAGTGCCCGGACTTCAACTAATGAAAAACTGTTTTTT. Translating gives CASSARTSTNEKLFF.

V is TRBV4-3 and J is TRBJ2-1, with 7 bases lining up with TRBD2. The germline V gene encodes CDR1 LGHNA and CDR2 YSLEER. The CDR3 consists of 14 residues. V lost 5 bases, J lost 1 base, and 2 bases stayed unmatched. CDR3 in amino acids: CASSIGGSYNEQFF. In nucleotides, the CDR3 is TGCGCCAGCAGCATCGGGGGGTCCTACAATGAGCAGTTCTTC.

The V gene is TRBV27, the J gene TRBJ2-4; D may be TRBD2 (7 bases). Germline CDR1 MNHEY, CDR2 SMNVEV (reference sequence). V shed 2 bases and J shed 6 bases, with 8 bases lying between them. CDR3 length equals 13 residues. The CDR3 region has the DNA TGTGCCAGCAGTTTAAGGGGGGGAAACATTCAGTACTTC. This translates into CASSLRGGNIQYF.

The J gene is TRBJ1-2, the V gene TRBV6-6; no reliable D call. The CDR3 has 13 amino acids. The ends were cut back, 6 bases at V and 0 bases at J, with 8 bases in the middle. Germline values: CDR1 MNHNY, CDR2 SVGAGI (reference sequence). The CDR3 spells CASSPGSNYGYTF. As DNA, the CDR3 is TGTGCCAGCAGCCCAGGATCTAACTATGGCTACACCTTC.

This clone occurred a few times. This rearrangement joins TRBV7-2 to TRBJ1-2; D gene ambiguous. Trimming removed 0 bases from V and 0 bases from J, with 8 bases in between. The CDR3 has 15 amino acids. CDR1 is SGHTA, CDR2 FQGNSA, per germline. As DNA, the CDR3 is TGTGCCAGCAGCTTAGCGAGCGAGACTAACTATGGCTACACCTTC. Its translation: CASSLASETNYGYTF.